The TCR beta chain described here comes from a study of cytomegalovirus exposure and HLA in healthy donors. Study-wide results and caveats: DRB1 had the most TCR associations and HLA-C the fewest, a later analysis found, with rates varying by HLA locus. The presence/absence work took it that sequencing depth was about the same across donors. Later analysis identified 16,000 or so TCR beta sequences associated with HLA alleles, using a false discovery rate threshold of 0.05. When the data were analyzed later, several of the most significant clusters appeared to be linked to common viral pathogens.

This clone was observed a single time. What it recognizes is unknown. The CDR3 length is 16 residues. V dropped 0 bases and J dropped 2 bases, with 13 bases sitting between them. Per the germline V gene, CDR1 is SEHNR and CDR2 is FQNEAQ (reference sequence). Primers for the PCR totalled 60 Vbeta and 13 Jbeta. Clones were sequenced by immunoSEQ multiplex PCR, and TCRdb holds only the in-frame ones, with some missing. Among 150,000 to 200,000 clones listed, approximately 80% were seen once. The J gene is TRBJ1-1, the V gene TRBV7-9; D possibly corresponds to TRBD1 (6 bases). The sequence was obtained from a female donor in good health and CMV-seronegative. The sequencing input was PBMCs. The CDR3 DNA reads TGTGCCAGCAGCTTAGCAGGGGGACCTTCAAACACTGAAGCTTTCTTT. Its protein is CASSLAGGPSNTEAFF.